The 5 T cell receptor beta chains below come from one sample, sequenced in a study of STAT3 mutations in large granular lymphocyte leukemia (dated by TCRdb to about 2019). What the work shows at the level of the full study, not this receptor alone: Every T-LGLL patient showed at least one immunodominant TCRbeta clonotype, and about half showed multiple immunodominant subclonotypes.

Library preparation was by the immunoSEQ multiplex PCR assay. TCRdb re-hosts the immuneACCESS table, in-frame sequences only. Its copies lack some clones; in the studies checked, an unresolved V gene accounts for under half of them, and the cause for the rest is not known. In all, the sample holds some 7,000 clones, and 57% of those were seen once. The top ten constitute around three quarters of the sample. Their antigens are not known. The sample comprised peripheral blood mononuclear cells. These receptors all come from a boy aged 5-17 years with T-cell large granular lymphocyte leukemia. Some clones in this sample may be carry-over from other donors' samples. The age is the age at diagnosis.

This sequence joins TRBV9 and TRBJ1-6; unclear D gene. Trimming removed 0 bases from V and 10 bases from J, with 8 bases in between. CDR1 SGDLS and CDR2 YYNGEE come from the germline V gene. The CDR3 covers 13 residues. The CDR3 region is CASSVGALSPLHF. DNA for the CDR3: TGTGCCAGCAGCGTAGGGGCACTGTCACCCCTCCACTTT.

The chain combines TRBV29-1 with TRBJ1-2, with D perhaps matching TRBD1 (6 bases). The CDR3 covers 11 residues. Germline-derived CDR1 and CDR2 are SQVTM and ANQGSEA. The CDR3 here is CSGLDSYGYTF. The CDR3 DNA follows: TGCAGTGGTCTGGACAGCTATGGCTACACCTTC. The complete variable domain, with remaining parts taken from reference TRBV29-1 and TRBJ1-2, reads SAVISQKPSRDICQRGTSLTIQCQVDSQVTMMFWYRQQPGQSLTLIATANQGSEATYESGFVIDKFPISRPNLTFSTLTVSNMSPEDSSIYLCSGLDSYGYTFGSGTRLTVV.

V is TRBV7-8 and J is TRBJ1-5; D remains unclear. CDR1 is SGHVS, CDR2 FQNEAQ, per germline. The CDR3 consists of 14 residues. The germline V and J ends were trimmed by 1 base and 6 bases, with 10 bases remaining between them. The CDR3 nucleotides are TGTGCCAGCAGCTTAGGGGGTCCGGGTCAGCCCCAGCATTTT. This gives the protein CASSLGGPGQPQHF.

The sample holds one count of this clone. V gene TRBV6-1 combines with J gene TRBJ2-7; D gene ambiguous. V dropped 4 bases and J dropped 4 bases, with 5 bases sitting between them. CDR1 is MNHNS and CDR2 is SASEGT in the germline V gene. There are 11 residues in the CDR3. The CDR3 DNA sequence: TGTGCCAGCAGTGGTTGGTACGAGCAGTACTTC. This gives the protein CASSGWYEQYF.

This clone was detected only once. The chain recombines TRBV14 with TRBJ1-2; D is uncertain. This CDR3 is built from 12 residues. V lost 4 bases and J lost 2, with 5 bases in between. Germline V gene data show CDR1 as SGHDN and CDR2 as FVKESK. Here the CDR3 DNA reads TGTGCCAGCAGCCGGTTAAACTATGGCTACACCTTC. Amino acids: CASSRLNYGYTF.